The count of the clone carrying this T cell receptor (beta chain) is one. The data were obtained in a study of control samples from healthy donors and cancer patients. The repertoire was sequenced with immunoSEQ multiplex PCR; TCRdb's copy has only in-frame clones and lacks some. Counted here are 110,000 to 150,000 clones, roughly 94% occurring once; the ten biggest clones make up about an eighth. Trimming removed 0 bases from V and 1 base from J, with 11 bases in between. The CDR3 consists of 16 residues. CDR1 is MNHEY and CDR2 is SVGEGT in the germline V gene. The specimen sequenced was blood. The origin of this receptor is a man between 40 and 49 years old in good health. The chain carries TRBV6-2 or TRBV6-3 and TRBJ2-3, with D possibly matching TRBD2 (6 bases). For the CDR3, the DNA is TGTGCCAGCAGTTACTCCAAGCGGGCCCGCACAGATACGCAGTATTTT. Amino acids: CASSYSKRARTDTQYF.